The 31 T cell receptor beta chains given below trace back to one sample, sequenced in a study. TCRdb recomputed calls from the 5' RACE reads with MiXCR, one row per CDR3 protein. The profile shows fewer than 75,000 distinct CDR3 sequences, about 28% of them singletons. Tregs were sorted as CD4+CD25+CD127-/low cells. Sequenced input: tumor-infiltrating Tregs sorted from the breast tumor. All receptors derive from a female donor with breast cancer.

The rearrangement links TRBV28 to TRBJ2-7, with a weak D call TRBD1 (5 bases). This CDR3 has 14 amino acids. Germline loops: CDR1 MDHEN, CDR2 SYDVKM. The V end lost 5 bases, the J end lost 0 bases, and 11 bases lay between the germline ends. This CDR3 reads CASSLQGYSYEQYF. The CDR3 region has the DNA TGTGCCAGCAGTCTCCAGGGTTACTCCTACGAGCAGTACTTC. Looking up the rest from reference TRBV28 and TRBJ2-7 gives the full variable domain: DVKVTQSSRYLVKRTGEKVFLECVQDMDHENMFWYRQDPGLGLRLIYFSYDVKMKEKGDIPEGYSVSREKKERFSLILESASTNQTSMYLCASSLQGYSYEQYFGPGTRLTVT.

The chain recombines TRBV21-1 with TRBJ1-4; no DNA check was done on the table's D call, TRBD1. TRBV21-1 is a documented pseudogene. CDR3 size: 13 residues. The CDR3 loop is CASTRTGNQKLFF. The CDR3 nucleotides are TGTGCCAGCACCAGGACAGGGAACCAAAAACTGTTTTTT.

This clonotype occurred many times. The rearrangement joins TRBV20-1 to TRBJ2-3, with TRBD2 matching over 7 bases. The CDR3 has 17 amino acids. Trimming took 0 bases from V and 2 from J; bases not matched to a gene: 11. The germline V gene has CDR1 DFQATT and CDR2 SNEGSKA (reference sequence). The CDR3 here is CSAREIFSSGFTDTQYF. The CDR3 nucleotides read TGCAGTGCTAGAGAAATTTTCTCTAGCGGTTTCACAGATACGCAGTATTTT.

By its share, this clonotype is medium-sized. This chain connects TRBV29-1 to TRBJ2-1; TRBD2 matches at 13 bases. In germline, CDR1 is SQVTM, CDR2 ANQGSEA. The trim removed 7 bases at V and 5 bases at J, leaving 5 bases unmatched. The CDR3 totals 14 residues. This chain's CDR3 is CSASLAGGNNEQFF. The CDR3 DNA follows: TGCAGCGCCTCACTAGCGGGAGGGAACAATGAGCAGTTCTTC.

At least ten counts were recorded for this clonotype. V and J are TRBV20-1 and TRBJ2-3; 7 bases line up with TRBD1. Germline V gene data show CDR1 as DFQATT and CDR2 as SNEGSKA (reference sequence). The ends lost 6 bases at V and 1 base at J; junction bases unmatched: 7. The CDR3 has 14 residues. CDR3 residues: CSATVQGRTDTQYF. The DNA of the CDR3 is TGCAGTGCGACCGTACAGGGGCGCACAGATACGCAGTATTTT.

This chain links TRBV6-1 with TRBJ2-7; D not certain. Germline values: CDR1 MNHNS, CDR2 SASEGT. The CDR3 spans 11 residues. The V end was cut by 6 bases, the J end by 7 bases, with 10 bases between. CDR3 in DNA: TGTGCCAGCAGCCAAGTGGGGGAGCAGTACTTC. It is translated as CASSQVGEQYF.

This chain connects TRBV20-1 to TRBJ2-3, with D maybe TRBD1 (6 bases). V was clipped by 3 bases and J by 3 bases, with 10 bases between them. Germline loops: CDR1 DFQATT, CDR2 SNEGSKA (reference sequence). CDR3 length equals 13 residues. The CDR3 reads CSASQQGTDTQYF. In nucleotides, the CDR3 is TGCAGTGCTAGCCAGCAGGGGACAGATACGCAGTATTTT.

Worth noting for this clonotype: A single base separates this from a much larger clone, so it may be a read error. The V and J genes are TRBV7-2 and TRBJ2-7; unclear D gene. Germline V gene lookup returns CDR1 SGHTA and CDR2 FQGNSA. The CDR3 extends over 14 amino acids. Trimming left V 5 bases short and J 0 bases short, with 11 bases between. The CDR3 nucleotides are TGTGCCAGCAGCCGAGGCTATAGCTCCTACGAGCAGTACTTC. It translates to CASSRGYSSYEQYF.

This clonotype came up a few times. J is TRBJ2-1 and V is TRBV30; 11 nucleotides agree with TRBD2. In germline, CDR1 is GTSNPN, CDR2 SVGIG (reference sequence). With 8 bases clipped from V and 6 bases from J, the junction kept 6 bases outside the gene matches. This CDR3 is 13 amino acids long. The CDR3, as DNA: TGTGCCGCAACTAGCGGGAGTACCAATGAGCAGTTCTTC. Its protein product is CAATSGSTNEQFF.

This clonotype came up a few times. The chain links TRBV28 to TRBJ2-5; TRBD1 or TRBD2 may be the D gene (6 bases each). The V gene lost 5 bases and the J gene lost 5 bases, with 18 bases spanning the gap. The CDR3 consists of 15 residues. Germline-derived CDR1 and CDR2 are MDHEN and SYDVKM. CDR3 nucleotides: TGTGCCAGCAGTGCCACGACGGGGGCGTGGGAGACCCAGTACTTC. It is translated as CASSATTGAWETQYF.

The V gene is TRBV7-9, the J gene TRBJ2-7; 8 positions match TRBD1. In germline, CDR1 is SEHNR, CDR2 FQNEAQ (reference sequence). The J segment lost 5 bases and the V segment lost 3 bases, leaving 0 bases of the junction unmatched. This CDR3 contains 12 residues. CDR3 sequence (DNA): TGTGCCAGCAGCTTGGACAGGGACGAGCAGTACTTC. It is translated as CASSLDRDEQYF.

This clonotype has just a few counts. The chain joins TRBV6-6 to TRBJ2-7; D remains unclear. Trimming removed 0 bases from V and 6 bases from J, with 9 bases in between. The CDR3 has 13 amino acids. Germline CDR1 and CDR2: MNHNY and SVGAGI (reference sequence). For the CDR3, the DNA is TGTGCCAGCAGTTACTCAGCAAGGACCGAGCAGTACTTC. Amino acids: CASSYSARTEQYF.

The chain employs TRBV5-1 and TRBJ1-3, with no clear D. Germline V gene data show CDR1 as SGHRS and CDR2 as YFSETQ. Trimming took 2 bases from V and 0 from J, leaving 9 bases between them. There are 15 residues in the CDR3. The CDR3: CASSFTESSGNTIYF. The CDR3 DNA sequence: TGCGCCAGCAGCTTCACAGAGAGCTCTGGAAACACCATATATTTT.

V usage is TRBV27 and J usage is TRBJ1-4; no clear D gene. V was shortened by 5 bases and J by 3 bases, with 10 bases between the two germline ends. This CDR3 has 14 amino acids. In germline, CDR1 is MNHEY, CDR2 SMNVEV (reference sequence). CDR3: CASSNRMSNEKLFF. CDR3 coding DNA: TGTGCCAGCAGTAACCGCATGTCTAATGAAAAACTGTTTTTT.

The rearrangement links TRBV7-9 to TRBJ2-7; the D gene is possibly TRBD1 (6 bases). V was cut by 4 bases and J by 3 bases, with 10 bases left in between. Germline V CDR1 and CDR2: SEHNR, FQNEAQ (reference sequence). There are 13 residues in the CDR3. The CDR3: CASSSVQGYEQYF. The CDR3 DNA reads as TGTGCCAGCAGCTCAGTACAGGGCTACGAGCAGTACTTC.

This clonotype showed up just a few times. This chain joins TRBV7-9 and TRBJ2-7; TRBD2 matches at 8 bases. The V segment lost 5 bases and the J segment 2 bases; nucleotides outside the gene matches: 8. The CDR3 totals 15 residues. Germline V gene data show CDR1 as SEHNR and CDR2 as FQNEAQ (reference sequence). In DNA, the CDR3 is TGTGCCAGCAGCCCGGGCGGCGGGGGGACCTACGAGCAGTACTTC. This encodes CASSPGGGGTYEQYF.

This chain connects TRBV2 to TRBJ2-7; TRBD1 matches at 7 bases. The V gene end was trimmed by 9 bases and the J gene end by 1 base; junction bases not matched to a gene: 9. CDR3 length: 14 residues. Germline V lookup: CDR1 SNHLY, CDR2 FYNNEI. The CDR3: CASRLDRMSYEQYF. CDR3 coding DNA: TGTGCCAGTAGATTGGACAGGATGTCCTACGAGCAGTACTTC.

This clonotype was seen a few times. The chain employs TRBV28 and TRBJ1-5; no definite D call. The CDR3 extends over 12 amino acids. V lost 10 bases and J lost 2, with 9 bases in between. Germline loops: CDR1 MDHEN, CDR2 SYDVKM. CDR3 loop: CAIKGGNQPQHF. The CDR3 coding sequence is TGTGCCATCAAGGGTGGCAATCAGCCCCAGCATTTT.

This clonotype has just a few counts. This CDR3 is CASKSDSSGANVLTF. In nucleotides, the CDR3 is TGTGCCAGCAAGTCAGACTCCTCTGGGGCCAACGTCCTGACTTTC. The chain uses TRBV2 and TRBJ2-6; D call uncertain. The CDR3 spans 15 residues. From germline, CDR1 is SNHLY and CDR2 FYNNEI. Trimming took 7 bases from V and 0 from J, leaving 10 bases between them. Supplemented by reference TRBV2 and TRBJ2-6, the full variable domain reads EPEVTQTPSHQVTQMGQEVILRCVPISNHLYFYWYRQILGQKVEFLVSFYNNEISEKSEIFDDQFSVERPDGSNFTLKIRSTKLEDSAMYFCASKSDSSGANVLTFGAGSRLTVL.

CDR3 nucleotide sequence: TGTGCCAGCAGTACGGGGGGCAGGGATGAGCAGTTCTTC. Its translation: CASSTGGRDEQFF. The chain combines TRBV7-3 with TRBJ2-1, with a possible D match to TRBD2 (7 bases). V shed 6 bases and J shed 8 bases, with 14 bases lying between them. CDR1 and CDR2 from the germline V gene are SGHTA and FQGTGA. The CDR3 loop spans 13 amino acids.

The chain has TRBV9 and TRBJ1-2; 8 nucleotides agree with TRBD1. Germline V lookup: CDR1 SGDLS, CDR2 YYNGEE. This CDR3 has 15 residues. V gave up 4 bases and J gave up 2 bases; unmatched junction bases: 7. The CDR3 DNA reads TGTGCCAGCAGCCACCGGGACAGGACCAACTATGGCTACACCTTC. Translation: CASSHRDRTNYGYTF.

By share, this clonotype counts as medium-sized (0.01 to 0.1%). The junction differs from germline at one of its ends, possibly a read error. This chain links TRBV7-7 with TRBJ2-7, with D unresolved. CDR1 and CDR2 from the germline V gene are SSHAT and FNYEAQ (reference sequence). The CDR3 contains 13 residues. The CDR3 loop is CASSSLMGYEQYF. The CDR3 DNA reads TGTGCTAGCAGCTCGCTTATGGGTTACGAGCAGTACTTC.

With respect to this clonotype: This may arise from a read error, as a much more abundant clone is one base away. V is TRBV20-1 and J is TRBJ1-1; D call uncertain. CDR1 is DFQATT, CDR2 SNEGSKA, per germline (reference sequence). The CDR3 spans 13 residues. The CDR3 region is CSADGVMNTEASF. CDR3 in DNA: TGCAGTGCGGATGGGGTGATGAACACTGAAGCTTCCTTT.

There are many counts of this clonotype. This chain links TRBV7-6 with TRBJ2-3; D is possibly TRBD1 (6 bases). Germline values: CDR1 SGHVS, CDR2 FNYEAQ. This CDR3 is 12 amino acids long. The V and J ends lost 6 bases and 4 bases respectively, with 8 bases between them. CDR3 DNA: TGTGCCAGCAGTTCAGGGGCAGATACGCAGTATTTT. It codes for CASSSGADTQYF.

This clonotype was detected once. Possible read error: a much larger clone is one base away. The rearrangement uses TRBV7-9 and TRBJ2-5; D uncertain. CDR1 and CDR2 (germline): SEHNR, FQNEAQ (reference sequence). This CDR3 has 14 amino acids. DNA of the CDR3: TGTGCCAGCAGCTTAGGTGTGGTCCAAGTGACCCAGTACTTC. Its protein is CASSLGVVQVTQYF.

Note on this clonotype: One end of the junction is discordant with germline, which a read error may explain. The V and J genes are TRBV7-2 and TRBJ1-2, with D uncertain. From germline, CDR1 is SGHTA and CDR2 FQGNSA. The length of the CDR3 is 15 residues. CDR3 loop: CASSLSTTPNYGHTF. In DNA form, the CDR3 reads TGTGCCAGCAGCTTGTCTACTACTCCGAACTATGGCCACACCTTC.

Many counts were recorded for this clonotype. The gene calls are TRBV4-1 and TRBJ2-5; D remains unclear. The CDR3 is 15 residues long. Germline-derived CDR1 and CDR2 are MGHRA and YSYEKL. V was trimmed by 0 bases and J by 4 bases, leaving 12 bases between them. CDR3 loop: CASSQDDRMGETQYF. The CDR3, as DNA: TGCGCCAGCAGCCAAGATGACCGAATGGGAGAGACCCAGTACTTC.

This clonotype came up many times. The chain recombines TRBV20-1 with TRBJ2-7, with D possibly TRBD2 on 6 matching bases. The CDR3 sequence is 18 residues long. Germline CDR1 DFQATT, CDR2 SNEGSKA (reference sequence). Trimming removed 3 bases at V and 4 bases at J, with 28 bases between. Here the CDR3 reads CSARDDRVGARRGYEQYF. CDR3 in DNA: TGCAGTGCTAGGGATGACCGGGTCGGGGCTAGACGGGGGTACGAGCAGTACTTC.

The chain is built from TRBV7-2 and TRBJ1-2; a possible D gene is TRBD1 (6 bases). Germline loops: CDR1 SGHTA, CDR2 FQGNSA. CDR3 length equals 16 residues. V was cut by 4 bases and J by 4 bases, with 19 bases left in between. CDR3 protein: CASSSRGGPSSYGYTF. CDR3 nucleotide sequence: TGTGCCAGCAGCTCTCGGGGGGGGCCATCGTCCTATGGCTACACCTTC. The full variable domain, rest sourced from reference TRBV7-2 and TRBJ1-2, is GAGVSQSPSNKVTEKGKDVELRCDPISGHTALYWYRQSLGQGLEFLIYFQGNSAPDKSGLPSDRFSAERTGGSVSTLTIQRTQQEDSAVYLCASSSRGGPSSYGYTFGSGTRLTVV.

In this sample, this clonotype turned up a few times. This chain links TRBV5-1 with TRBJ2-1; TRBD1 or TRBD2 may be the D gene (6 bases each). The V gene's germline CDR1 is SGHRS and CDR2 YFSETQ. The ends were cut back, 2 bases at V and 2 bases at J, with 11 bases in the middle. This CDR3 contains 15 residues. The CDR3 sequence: CASSLQGGAYNEQFF. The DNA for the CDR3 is TGCGCCAGCAGCTTACAGGGAGGCGCCTACAATGAGCAGTTCTTC.

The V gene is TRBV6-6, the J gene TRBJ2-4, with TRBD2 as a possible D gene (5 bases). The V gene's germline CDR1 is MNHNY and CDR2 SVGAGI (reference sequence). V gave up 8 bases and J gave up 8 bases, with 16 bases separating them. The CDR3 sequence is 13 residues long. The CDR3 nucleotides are TGTGCCAGCTCCATGGGCGGGCTCGACATTCAGTACTTC. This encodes CASSMGGLDIQYF.